The clone carrying this T cell receptor beta chain was seen only a few times. The antigen remains undetermined. The sample comes from a study of T cells in Graves' hyperthyroidism and ophthalmopathy. Regarding the study as a whole: Most clonotypes expanded in the thyroid (above 0.001) were also present in blood. Progression to ophthalmopathy was predicted a median of approximately seven months early.

These patients, aged 18 to 65, had recently diagnosed hyperthyroidism lasting under 2 months. RNA transcripts yielded amplified TCR beta CDR3 regions. The primer set for the first-round RT-PCR of the TCR CDR3 was HTBI. TCRdb passed the multiplex PCR reads through MiXCR, listing each CDR3 protein once. The sample gives about 560,000 distinct CDR3 sequences, about half of which show up once; approximately 8.2% is in the top ten. From germline, CDR1 is LNHDA and CDR2 SQIVND (reference sequence). Between the trimmed V and J ends, which lost 3 bases and 4 bases, there was a span of 16 bases. CDR3 length: 16 amino acids.

The sequence derives from a woman aged 18-29 years with Graves' hyperthyroidism. V usage is TRBV19 and J usage is TRBJ1-5; D might be TRBD1 (5 bases). Sequencing used peripheral blood or thyroid tissue (not recorded which). CDR3 sequence: CASSMGTLARNQPQHF. The DNA of the CDR3 is TGTGCCAGTAGTATGGGGACGCTAGCGCGTAATCAGCCCCAGCATTTT. Full variable domain (remainder filled in from reference TRBV19 and TRBJ1-5): DGGITQSPKYLFRKEGQNVTLSCEQNLNHDAMYWYRQDPGQGLRLIYYSQIVNDFQKGDIAEGYSVSREKKESFPLTVTSAQKNPTAFYLCASSMGTLARNQPQHFGDGTRLSIL.